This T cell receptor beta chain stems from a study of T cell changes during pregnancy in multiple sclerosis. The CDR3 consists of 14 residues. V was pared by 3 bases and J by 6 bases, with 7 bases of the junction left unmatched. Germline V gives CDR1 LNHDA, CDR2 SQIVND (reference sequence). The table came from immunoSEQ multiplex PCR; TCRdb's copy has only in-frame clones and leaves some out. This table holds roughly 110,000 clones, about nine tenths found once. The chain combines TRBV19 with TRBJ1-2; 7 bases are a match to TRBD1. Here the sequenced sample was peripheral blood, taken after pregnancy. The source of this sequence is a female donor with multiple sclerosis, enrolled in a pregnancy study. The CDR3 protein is CASSIQGVTDGYTF. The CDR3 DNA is TGTGCCAGTAGTATCCAGGGGGTAACGGATGGCTACACCTTC.